The clone carrying this T cell receptor (beta chain) was found a few times. Its antigen is unknown. With V trimmed by 8 bases and J by 1 base, 6 bases remained unmatched. Germline lookup yields CDR1 SGHNT and CDR2 YYREEE (reference sequence). The CDR3 runs 14 residues. This specimen belongs to a study of glioma-infiltrating T cells. Regarding the study as a whole: CDR3 overlap between tissue and blood was very small. Non-neoplastic patients had below-expected tissue-blood divergence, while all gliomas exceeded expectation.

The iRepertoire nested amplicon-rescue multiplex PCR amplified TCR alpha and beta CDR3s from RNA. One-step reverse transcription and amplification started from approximately 100-400 ng of tissue mRNA or PBMC total RNA. TCRdb redid the calling of the multiplex PCR reads with MiXCR, one entry per CDR3 protein. The sample has about 200,000 distinct CDR3 sequences, more than 25% seen once; the top ten hold 20% to 25%. Sequencing was performed on glioma tissue, nonneoplastic brain tissue, or PBMCs (not recorded which). The chain is built from TRBV5-4 and TRBJ2-5, with 9 bases fitting TRBD1. The source of this sequence is a human donor with low-grade glioma or glioblastoma, undergoing nonglioma brain surgery, or in good health (not recorded which). The CDR3 sequence is CASQRQGGQETQYF. The CDR3 DNA reads TGTGCCAGTCAACGACAGGGGGGCCAAGAGACCCAGTACTTC.